Included here is one T cell receptor (beta chain) sequence, with context. This sequence may be a read error, since a much larger clone differs from it by one base. The data are from a study of T-cell reconstitution after alpha-beta-depleted transplantation in children. Using unique molecular identifiers, the investigators prepared the TCRbeta library. TCRdb re-called the PCR reads through MiXCR, storing one row per CDR3 protein. The table lists approximately 200,000 distinct CDR3 sequences, about 15% of them singletons. Between the trimmed V and J ends, which lost 8 bases and 3 bases, there was a span of 14 bases. The CDR3 consists of 14 residues. Germline V gene lookup returns CDR1 ENHRY and CDR2 SYGVKD.

Sample: PBMCs from the stem cell graft donor, taken from the stem cell graft. The chain employs TRBV10-3 and TRBJ1-5; weak D call: TRBD1 (5 bases). The receptor comes from a human donor who donated a stem cell graft to a child with acute lymphoblastic leukemia. CDR3 bases: TGTGCCATCGGGGGAGCAGGGTCCAATCAGCCCCAGCATTTT. As protein: CAIGGAGSNQPQHF.